This TCR beta chain emerged from a study of long-term antiretroviral therapy in people with HIV. Study-level results: ART adherence, viral resistance and therapy changes went undocumented.

The CDR3 spans 13 residues. Looked up from germline, CDR1 is SGHNT and CDR2 is YYREEE (reference sequence). Deletions cut 3 bases from V and 8 bases from J, with 11 bases between. With regard to this clone: The antigen is unknown.

Runs used v3.0 of the immunoSEQ assay and were done at survey level. Per-sample sequencing targets were about 35,000-50,000 T-cell genomes. Produced via immunoSEQ multiplex PCR; TCRdb's table is partial and in-frame only. The sample has approximately 27,000 clones, about 93% seen once. The material sequenced was unsorted PBMCs, taken roughly 5 years after starting antiretroviral therapy. V usage is TRBV5-4 and J usage is TRBJ1-4, with D possibly being TRBD1 (6 bases). The TCR was taken from a woman aged 40-49 years with HIV. The CDR3 sequence: CASSSQDREKLFF. CDR3 DNA sequence: TGTGCCAGCAGCTCTCAGGACAGAGAAAAACTGTTTTTT.